Below are 12 T cell receptor beta chains sequenced from a single sample in a study of blood T cell repertoires in COVID-19. Clones were read by immunoSEQ multiplex PCR, and TCRdb kept only the in-frame ones, dropping some. The sample holds about 180,000 clones, 80% seen once. The source material was peripheral blood. These receptors originate from a man between 65 and 80 years old with active or convalescent COVID-19.

The chain combines TRBV18 with TRBJ2-7; the D gene is possibly TRBD1 (5 bases). V was shortened by 0 bases and J by 5 bases, with 11 bases between the two germline ends. Germline-derived CDR1 and CDR2 are KGHSH and LQKENI. CDR3 length: 14 amino acids. Here the CDR3 DNA reads TGTGCCAGCTCACCACCGGGGCAGGGAAACGAGCAGTACTTC. It translates to CASSPPGQGNEQYF.

The chain is built from TRBV18 and TRBJ2-3; D might be TRBD1 (6 bases). This CDR3 contains 16 residues. The germline V and J ends were trimmed by 3 bases and 0 bases, with 13 bases remaining between them. The germline V gene has CDR1 KGHSH and CDR2 LQKENI. CDR3 region: CASSPLKTGSTDTQYF. CDR3 nucleotide sequence: TGTGCCAGCTCACCTTTAAAGACAGGTAGCACAGATACGCAGTATTTT. The whole variable domain, filled in from reference TRBV18 and TRBJ2-3, reads NAGVMQNPRHLVRRRGQEARLRCSPMKGHSHVYWYRQLPEEGLKFMVYLQKENIIDESGMPKERFSAEFPKEGPSILRIQQVVRGDSAAYFCASSPLKTGSTDTQYFGPGTRLTVL.

The V and J genes are TRBV28 and TRBJ1-5, with 7 positions matching TRBD1. Trimming cost V 8 bases and J 9 bases; bases outside gene matches: 16. The CDR3 sequence is 15 residues long. Germline values: CDR1 MDHEN, CDR2 SYDVKM. DNA of the CDR3: TGTGCCAGCCTCTACGCGGCAGGGGGAGGTGGGCCCCAGCATTTT. Translated, it gives CASLYAAGGGGPQHF.

V is TRBV5-1 and J is TRBJ2-3; TRBD2 matches at 8 bases. V shed 4 bases and J 2 bases; nucleotides not matched to a gene: 6. Per the germline V gene, CDR1 is SGHRS and CDR2 is YFSETQ. The CDR3 is made up of 15 amino acids. CDR3 coding DNA: TGCGCCAGCAGCCCCCAGCGGGAGATCACAGATACGCAGTATTTT. Translated: CASSPQREITDTQYF.

CDR3 in amino acids: CASRENNGEKLFF. CDR3 bases: TGCGCCAGCAGGGAGAACAACGGTGAAAAACTGTTTTTT. V is TRBV5-1 and J is TRBJ1-4; D is ambiguous. The CDR3 is 13 residues long. Trimming shortened V by 5 bases and J by 7 bases, and 12 bases separated the two germline ends. CDR1 is SGHRS and CDR2 is YFSETQ in the germline V gene.

The chain combines TRBV5-6 with TRBJ1-5; no clear D gene. This CDR3 spans 13 amino acids. Looked up from germline, CDR1 is SGHDT and CDR2 is YYEEEE. V lost 4 bases, J lost 6 bases, and 11 bases lay in between. This CDR3 is CASSPQRVQPQHF. The CDR3 DNA is TGTGCCAGCAGCCCCCAGCGGGTTCAGCCCCAGCATTTT.

CDR3 sequence (DNA): TGTGCCAGCAGCTTAGTTAGGCTAGCGGGAGTCGCGCAGTATTTT. This codes for CASSLVRLAGVAQYF. The chain employs TRBV7-2 and TRBJ2-3; 10 nucleotides align to TRBD2. The CDR3 is made up of 15 amino acids. The junction had 8 bases not matched to a gene; V was cut back by 1 base and J by 10 bases. Germline V lookup: CDR1 SGHTA, CDR2 FQGNSA.

The rearrangement links TRBV11-2 to TRBJ2-3; 7 positions agree with TRBD1. The CDR3 contains 13 residues. Germline CDR1 is SGHAT and CDR2 is FQNNGV. Trimming at V came to 6 bases and at J to 4 bases, leaving 4 bases not matched to a gene. This CDR3 is CASRRTGADTQYF. In nucleotides, the CDR3 is TGTGCCAGCAGGCGGACAGGTGCAGATACGCAGTATTTT.

This clone has a single count. The gene calls are TRBV18 and TRBJ1-5, with 12 bases aligning to TRBD1. This CDR3 comprises 16 residues. Trimming cost V 2 bases and J 6 bases; bases outside gene matches: 5. Germline V gene data show CDR1 as KGHSH and CDR2 as LQKENI. The CDR3 nucleotides are TGTGCCAGCTCACCATTGGGACAGGGGGCTAGTCAGCCCCAGCATTTT. Protein: CASSPLGQGASQPQHF.

This chain joins TRBV2 and TRBJ2-5, with D possibly matching TRBD2 (5 bases). The V gene lost 7 bases and the J gene lost 4 bases, with 16 bases spanning the gap. Germline-derived CDR1 and CDR2 are SNHLY and FYNNEI. This CDR3 has 14 amino acids. CDR3 amino acids: CASTPLTTLETQYF. The CDR3 coding sequence is TGTGCCAGCACCCCACTGACTACTTTAGAGACCCAGTACTTC.

This chain uses TRBV5-1 with TRBJ2-2, with 8 bases identical to TRBD1. This CDR3 spans 15 amino acids. The J segment lost 7 bases and the V segment lost 2 bases, leaving 7 bases of the junction unmatched. In germline, CDR1 is SGHRS, CDR2 YFSETQ. The CDR3 reads CASSFEQGVNGELFF. The CDR3 region has the DNA TGCGCCAGCAGCTTCGAACAGGGGGTTAACGGGGAGCTGTTTTTT.

The chain joins TRBV5-1 to TRBJ2-1, with 8 bases identical to TRBD2. Germline V gene sequence: CDR1 SGHRS, CDR2 YFSETQ. The CDR3 is 15 amino acids. After removal of 2 bases from V and 6 bases from J, the junction contained 7 bases not matched to a gene. Here the CDR3 reads CASSFLSGGANEQFF. The CDR3 nucleotides read TGCGCCAGCAGCTTTCTTTCCGGGGGGGCCAATGAGCAGTTCTTC.